These T cell receptor beta chains were read from a single sample in a study of immune evolution from preneoplasia to lung adenocarcinoma. Assay used: immunoSEQ multiplex PCR; TCRdb lists only in-frame clones, some missing. The sample yields a few thousand clones, 77% seen once. Sequenced material: FFPE adjacent normal lung tissue. The receptors originated from a person in their sixties or seventies with lung adenocarcinoma. Each CDR3 is given with its conserved first and last residue. Fields, in order: clone size, D gene, V gene, J gene, CDR3 DNA, CDR3 protein. D genes are given only for firm matches. Only part of the rows carry a size: once, few, many, or a class if the clone is expanded.

abundance: NA
d_gene: TRBD1
v_gene: TRBV27
j_gene: TRBJ1-5
CDR3nt: TGTGCCAGCAGTGCCTACAGGGGACTCAATCAGCCCCAGCATTTT
CDR3aa: CASSAYRGLNQPQHF

abundance: few
d_gene: NA
v_gene: TRBV7-9
j_gene: TRBJ2-7
CDR3nt: TGTGCCAGCAGCTTAGTCTCGGGCAGAGTCTACGAGCAGTACTTC
CDR3aa: CASSLVSGRVYEQYF

abundance: NA
d_gene: TRBD2
v_gene: TRBV7-2
j_gene: TRBJ2-1
CDR3nt: TGTGCCAGCAGCTTAGTCGGAGCGGGGAGCGATGAGCAGTTCTTC
CDR3aa: CASSLVGAGSDEQFF

abundance: NA
d_gene: TRBD2
v_gene: TRBV30
j_gene: TRBJ2-1
CDR3nt: TGTGCCTGGGTGGGGGGGAGCGGGAGCTACAATGAGCAGTTCTTC
CDR3aa: CAWVGGSGSYNEQFF

abundance: NA
d_gene: NA
v_gene: TRBV10-3
j_gene: TRBJ2-2
CDR3nt: TGTGCCATCAATCTACTCCAGGGAGTGGAGACCGGGGAGCTGTTTTTT
CDR3aa: CAINLLQGVETGELFF

abundance: NA
d_gene: NA
v_gene: TRBV30
j_gene: TRBJ1-1
CDR3nt: TGTGCCTGGAGCCATCTCGGGACTGAAGCTTTCTTT
CDR3aa: CAWSHLGTEAFF

abundance: large
d_gene: NA
v_gene: TRBV10-3
j_gene: TRBJ1-3
CDR3nt: TGTGCCAGCGAAAGGGAGGACAACTCTGGAAACACCATATATTTT
CDR3aa: CASEREDNSGNTIYF

abundance: NA
d_gene: NA
v_gene: TRBV23-1
j_gene: TRBJ2-7
CDR3nt: TGCGCCAGCAGTCAATCCTCCTACGAGCAGTACTTC
CDR3aa: CASSQSSYEQYF

abundance: NA
d_gene: NA
v_gene: TRBV28
j_gene: TRBJ1-4
CDR3nt: TGTGCCAGCAGTTTATCAGGGGCGGGAGGTGAAAAACTGTTTTTT
CDR3aa: CASSLSGAGGEKLFF

abundance: NA
d_gene: NA
v_gene: TRBV29-1
j_gene: TRBJ2-7
CDR3nt: TGCAGCGTCCGGCCCCCGGGGGTACAGGGAGGCGGCGAGCAGTACTTC
CDR3aa: CSVRPPGVQGGGEQYF

abundance: NA
d_gene: NA
v_gene: TRBV5-1
j_gene: TRBJ1-1
CDR3nt: TGCGCCAGCAGCCCACCGGGCCTGAACACTGAAGCTTTCTTT
CDR3aa: CASSPPGLNTEAFF

abundance: NA
d_gene: NA
v_gene: TRBV7-9
j_gene: TRBJ2-7
CDR3nt: TGTGCCAGCAGCCGCACAGGGATATACTACGAGCAGTACTTC
CDR3aa: CASSRTGIYYEQYF

abundance: NA
d_gene: TRBD1
v_gene: TRBV29-1
j_gene: TRBJ2-1
CDR3nt: TGCAGCGTTGAGGGACAGGGGATTTTAAGTGAGCAGTTCTTC
CDR3aa: CSVEGQGILSEQFF

abundance: NA
d_gene: TRBD1
v_gene: TRBV19
j_gene: TRBJ1-4
CDR3nt: TGTGCCAGTATCGAGAGGACAGGGGGCGCCGCTAATGAAAAACTGTTTTTT
CDR3aa: CASIERTGGAANEKLFF

abundance: NA
d_gene: TRBD1
v_gene: TRBV18
j_gene: TRBJ1-2
CDR3nt: TGTGCCAGCTCACCACCCGGGACAGTCCCCTTAAAGAGCTATGGCTACACCTTC
CDR3aa: CASSPPGTVPLKSYGYTF

abundance: NA
d_gene: NA
v_gene: TRBV2
j_gene: TRBJ2-5
CDR3nt: TGTGCCACCAGAGGGGACTCAGAGACCCAGTACTTC
CDR3aa: CATRGDSETQYF

abundance: NA
d_gene: NA
v_gene: TRBV7-8
j_gene: TRBJ2-7
CDR3nt: TGTGCCAGCAGCTTCGACTACGAGCAGTACTTC
CDR3aa: CASSFDYEQYF

abundance: once
d_gene: NA
v_gene: TRBV27
j_gene: TRBJ1-6
CDR3nt: TGTGCCAGCAGTCCCTGGACCAGTAATTCACCCCTCCACTTT
CDR3aa: CASSPWTSNSPLHF

abundance: NA
d_gene: NA
v_gene: TRBV5-1
j_gene: TRBJ1-1
CDR3nt: TGCGCCAGCAGCTCGGGGGGGGCAGCGAACACTGAAGCTTTCTTT
CDR3aa: CASSSGGAANTEAFF

abundance: few
d_gene: NA
v_gene: TRBV6-5
j_gene: TRBJ1-1
CDR3nt: TGTGCCAGCAGCTCCGAACACAAGAACACTGAAGCTTTCTTT
CDR3aa: CASSSEHKNTEAFF

abundance: NA
d_gene: NA
v_gene: TRBV7-2
j_gene: TRBJ2-5
CDR3nt: TGTGCCAGCAGTAGAGGACCGATCCAAGAGACCCAGTACTTC
CDR3aa: CASSRGPIQETQYF

abundance: NA
d_gene: TRBD1
v_gene: TRBV5-4
j_gene: TRBJ2-2
CDR3nt: TGTGCCAGCAGCTTTGGGGGGACAGGAGGGGTGGCCGGGGAGCTGTTTTTT
CDR3aa: CASSFGGTGGVAGELFF

abundance: NA
d_gene: TRBD1
v_gene: TRBV5-6
j_gene: TRBJ2-5
CDR3nt: TGTGCCAGCAGCCTCCGGACAGGGGAGACCCAGTACTTC
CDR3aa: CASSLRTGETQYF

abundance: NA
d_gene: TRBD2
v_gene: TRBV7-9
j_gene: TRBJ2-5
CDR3nt: TGTGCCAGCAGCTTGGGGGTGGCGGGGGGCTCCCAAGAGACCCAGTACTTC
CDR3aa: CASSLGVAGGSQETQYF

abundance: NA
d_gene: TRBD1
v_gene: TRBV6-1
j_gene: TRBJ1-2
CDR3nt: TGTGCCAGCAGCATGGGGACAGACAACTATGGCTACACCTTC
CDR3aa: CASSMGTDNYGYTF

abundance: NA
d_gene: TRBD1
v_gene: TRBV4-3
j_gene: TRBJ1-4
CDR3nt: TGCGCCAGCAGCCAAGACCCGGGACAGGGGGCCGAAAAACTGTTTTTT
CDR3aa: CASSQDPGQGAEKLFF

abundance: NA
d_gene: TRBD1
v_gene: TRBV28
j_gene: TRBJ1-1
CDR3nt: TGTGCCAGCAGTTCCCTCGGGACAGGGGAGACTGAAGCTTTCTTT
CDR3aa: CASSSLGTGETEAFF

abundance: NA
d_gene: NA
v_gene: TRBV30
j_gene: TRBJ2-4
CDR3nt: TGTGCCTGGAGTGCCGATTCGGGGGGCCTAAACATTCAGTACTTC
CDR3aa: CAWSADSGGLNIQYF

abundance: NA
d_gene: NA
v_gene: TRBV5-1
j_gene: TRBJ2-5
CDR3nt: TGCGCCAGCAGCTTGGTAGGGGCGTACCAAGAGACCCAGTACTTC
CDR3aa: CASSLVGAYQETQYF

abundance: NA
d_gene: TRBD2
v_gene: TRBV29-1
j_gene: TRBJ2-3
CDR3nt: TGCAGCGGGGGGGCTAGCGGGGTCACAGATACGCAGTATTTT
CDR3aa: CSGGASGVTDTQYF

abundance: NA
d_gene: NA
v_gene: TRBV7-9
j_gene: TRBJ2-7
CDR3nt: TGTGCCAGCAGCTCCCATGGACATTCCTCTTTGGAGCAGTACTTC
CDR3aa: CASSSHGHSSLEQYF

abundance: NA
d_gene: NA
v_gene: TRBV7-8
j_gene: TRBJ1-5
CDR3nt: TGTGCCAGCAGCGGTGGAGACAGCAATCAGCCCCAGCATTTT
CDR3aa: CASSGGDSNQPQHF

abundance: NA
d_gene: NA
v_gene: TRBV20-1
j_gene: TRBJ2-7
CDR3nt: TGCAGTGCAAGGGGCCCTTCCCTCCAGTACTTC
CDR3aa: CSARGPSLQYF

abundance: once
d_gene: NA
v_gene: TRBV4-1
j_gene: TRBJ1-2
CDR3nt: TGCGCCAGCAGCCAAGGGGCGTCGGGGGCGTATGGCTACACCTTC
CDR3aa: CASSQGASGAYGYTF

abundance: NA
d_gene: NA
v_gene: TRBV7-6
j_gene: TRBJ1-4
CDR3nt: TGTGCCAGCAGCCCCTCGGGGGGCGGAAAACTGTTTTTT
CDR3aa: CASSPSGGGKLFF

abundance: NA
d_gene: TRBD1
v_gene: TRBV30
j_gene: TRBJ2-1
CDR3nt: TGTGCCTGGGGACTCGTGGGACAGAGCTACAATGAGCAGTTCTTC
CDR3aa: CAWGLVGQSYNEQFF

abundance: NA
d_gene: TRBD1
v_gene: TRBV28
j_gene: TRBJ1-5
CDR3nt: TGTGCCAGCAGCCCTCCCCGGACAGGGGCAAATCAGCCCCAGCATTTT
CDR3aa: CASSPPRTGANQPQHF

abundance: NA
d_gene: TRBD1
v_gene: TRBV11-3
j_gene: TRBJ2-2
CDR3nt: TGTGCCAGCAGCTTCGGGACAGGTCCCGGGGAGCTGTTTTTT
CDR3aa: CASSFGTGPGELFF

abundance: NA
d_gene: TRBD2
v_gene: TRBV2
j_gene: TRBJ2-1
CDR3nt: TGTGCCAGCAGCTATACCACTAGCGGGAGGGCTTCTGAGCAGTTCTTC
CDR3aa: CASSYTTSGRASEQFF

abundance: NA
d_gene: TRBD1
v_gene: TRBV2
j_gene: TRBJ2-1
CDR3nt: TGTGCCAGCAGTTCAAACTCTCCAGGGGGCAATGAGCAGTTCTTC
CDR3aa: CASSSNSPGGNEQFF

abundance: few
d_gene: TRBD1
v_gene: TRBV4-1
j_gene: TRBJ1-4
CDR3nt: TGCGCCAGCAGCCATGGACAGGGTAGGGAAAAACTGTTTTTT
CDR3aa: CASSHGQGREKLFF

abundance: NA
d_gene: NA
v_gene: TRBV30
j_gene: TRBJ1-2
CDR3nt: TGTGGACTCACGGGCAATCGAGGCTACACCTTC
CDR3aa: CGLTGNRGYTF

abundance: few
d_gene: NA
v_gene: TRBV5-4
j_gene: TRBJ2-7
CDR3nt: TGTGCCAGCAACCCGGGCCTAAATACCTACGAGCAGTACTTC
CDR3aa: CASNPGLNTYEQYF

abundance: NA
d_gene: NA
v_gene: TRBV6-4
j_gene: TRBJ2-1
CDR3nt: TGTGCCAGCAGTGTCGAGATCAGGGGAAATGAGCAGTTCTTC
CDR3aa: CASSVEIRGNEQFF

abundance: NA
d_gene: TRBD1
v_gene: TRBV11-1
j_gene: TRBJ2-2
CDR3nt: TGTGCCAGCAGCTTAGCCCGGGACAGCGGGAACACCGGGGAGCTGTTTTTT
CDR3aa: CASSLARDSGNTGELFF

abundance: NA
d_gene: TRBD2
v_gene: TRBV19
j_gene: TRBJ2-3
CDR3nt: TGTGCCAGTAGTCAGACTAGCGGGGGTGGAGATACGCAGTATTTT
CDR3aa: CASSQTSGGGDTQYF

abundance: few
d_gene: NA
v_gene: TRBV15
j_gene: TRBJ2-7
CDR3nt: TGTGCCACCAGCAGAGAAAACCCAGGGGTCTCCTACGAGCAGTACTTC
CDR3aa: CATSRENPGVSYEQYF

abundance: NA
d_gene: TRBD1
v_gene: TRBV4-3
j_gene: TRBJ1-1
CDR3nt: TGCGCCAGCAGCCAAGCCCCGGGACAGGGGGGGACTGAAGCTTTCTTT
CDR3aa: CASSQAPGQGGTEAFF

abundance: NA
d_gene: TRBD1
v_gene: TRBV5-1
j_gene: TRBJ1-1
CDR3nt: TGCGCCAGCAGCAAGGGGACAGTATCCGGGGACACTGAAGCTTTCTTT
CDR3aa: CASSKGTVSGDTEAFF

abundance: once
d_gene: NA
v_gene: TRBV5-6
j_gene: TRBJ1-1
CDR3nt: TGTGCCAGCAATTTTTTGGCAGGGAGGTACACTGAAGCTTTCTTT
CDR3aa: CASNFLAGRYTEAFF

abundance: NA
d_gene: NA
v_gene: TRBV28
j_gene: TRBJ2-7
CDR3nt: TGTGCCAGCAGGCCGAACTCCTACGAGCAGTACTTC
CDR3aa: CASRPNSYEQYF

abundance: once
d_gene: NA
v_gene: TRBV15
j_gene: TRBJ1-5
CDR3nt: TGTGCCACCAGCAGAGACGAGAATCAGCCCCAGCATTTT
CDR3aa: CATSRDENQPQHF

abundance: NA
d_gene: NA
v_gene: TRBV6-6
j_gene: TRBJ2-1
CDR3nt: TGTGCCAGCAGTTACGACACTTACAATGAGCAGTTCTTC
CDR3aa: CASSYDTYNEQFF

abundance: NA
d_gene: TRBD1
v_gene: TRBV11-3
j_gene: TRBJ1-2
CDR3nt: TGTGCCAGCAGCTACACAGGGGCATGGGGCTACACCTTC
CDR3aa: CASSYTGAWGYTF

abundance: NA
d_gene: NA
v_gene: TRBV27
j_gene: TRBJ2-6
CDR3nt: TGTGCCAGCAGTCGGCCTGGGCCCAGAGGGGTCGACTCTGGGGTCAACGTCCTGACTTTC
CDR3aa: CASSRPGPRGVDSGVNVLTF

abundance: NA
d_gene: NA
v_gene: TRBV6-1
j_gene: TRBJ1-5
CDR3nt: TGTGCCAGCAGTGAAGCGGGAGCAAATCATTTT
CDR3aa: CASSEAGANHF

abundance: NA
d_gene: TRBD1
v_gene: TRBV2
j_gene: TRBJ2-7
CDR3nt: TGTGCCAGCAGTGAGGGGGGGACAGGGTATTACGAGCAGTACTTC
CDR3aa: CASSEGGTGYYEQYF

abundance: NA
d_gene: NA
v_gene: TRBV5-6
j_gene: TRBJ2-7
CDR3nt: TGTGCCAGCAGCTATAGGATTTCCTACGAGCAGTACTTC
CDR3aa: CASSYRISYEQYF

abundance: NA
d_gene: NA
v_gene: TRBV11-3
j_gene: TRBJ2-7
CDR3nt: TGTGCCAGCAGCTCCCATATCTACGAGCAGTACTTC
CDR3aa: CASSSHIYEQYF

abundance: few
d_gene: NA
v_gene: TRBV7-9
j_gene: TRBJ1-2
CDR3nt: TGTGCCAGCAGCACCACGGCAGGCGGCTACACCTTC
CDR3aa: CASSTTAGGYTF